A single sample is the source of the 28 T cell receptor beta chains below, sequenced in a study of OX40 agonist ivuxolimab in advanced cancers. Sequencing used immunoSEQ multiplex PCR; TCRdb keeps in-frame clones, though not all of them. The sample lists about 44,000 clones, roughly 80% seen once, with about 5.2% in the top ten. This material consisted of CD4+ or CD8+ T cells sorted from blood, taken in a trial of the OX40 agonist ivuxolimab. The receptor set was obtained from an adult with an advanced solid tumor such as melanoma, head and neck, liver or kidney cancer.

This chain connects TRBV11-2 to TRBJ2-7, with 8 nucleotides matching TRBD2. Germline lookup yields CDR1 SGHAT and CDR2 FQNNGV. The CDR3 extends over 13 amino acids. Trimming at V came to 5 bases and at J to 6 bases, leaving 6 bases not matched to a gene. The DNA of the CDR3 is TGTGCCAGCAGCCGACCGGGAGGGCGCGAGCAGTACTTC. As protein: CASSRPGGREQYF.

This rearrangement joins TRBV27 to TRBJ2-3; 8 nucleotides agree with TRBD2. CDR1 is MNHEY and CDR2 is SMNVEV in the germline V gene (reference sequence). With 2 bases clipped from V and 4 bases from J, the junction kept 8 bases outside the gene matches. This CDR3 contains 16 residues. This CDR3 is CASSLRPGGPSDTQYF. Here the CDR3 DNA reads TGTGCCAGCAGTTTACGCCCGGGAGGGCCCTCAGATACGCAGTATTTT.

V and J are TRBV19 and TRBJ2-5; D may be TRBD2 (7 bases). The CDR3 is 14 amino acids. Per germline, CDR1 LNHDA and CDR2 SQIVND (reference sequence). Trimming took off 9 bases at V and 4 bases at J, with 18 bases between the two ends. The CDR3 DNA sequence: TGTGCCAGCCGAGGGGGGAGGGCCTTAGAGACCCAGTACTTC. Amino acids: CASRGGRALETQYF.

The chain uses TRBV6-5 and TRBJ1-5; D gene unclear. Germline CDR1 and CDR2: MNHEY and SVGAGI. V was clipped by 8 bases and J by 0 bases, with 5 bases between them. The CDR3 sequence is 12 residues long. The CDR3: CASGNSNQPQHF. The CDR3 region has the DNA TGTGCCAGCGGAAATAGCAATCAGCCCCAGCATTTT.

This clone was recorded only once. The chain combines TRBV5-4 with TRBJ2-3; D is perhaps TRBD1 (5 bases). The ends were cut back, 0 bases at V and 4 bases at J, with 15 bases in the middle. CDR1 SGHNT and CDR2 YYREEE come from the germline V gene (reference sequence). CDR3 length: 16 amino acids. The CDR3 is CASSLVATASSDTQYF. For the CDR3, the DNA is TGTGCCAGCAGCTTGGTGGCGACAGCGTCGTCAGATACGCAGTATTTT.

This clone was seen more than once but under ten times. The rearrangement joins TRBV7-2 to TRBJ2-1; 7 bases align to TRBD2. The CDR3 sequence is 17 residues long. Germline V gene data show CDR1 as SGHTA and CDR2 as FQGNSA. J lost 1 base, V lost 2 bases, and 8 bases had no gene match. The CDR3 is CASSLKGGSRSYNEQFF. CDR3 nucleotides: TGTGCCAGCAGCTTAAAAGGCGGGAGTAGATCCTACAATGAGCAGTTCTTC.

This chain joins TRBV5-1 and TRBJ2-1; 7 positions agree with TRBD2. Germline trimming cut 0 bases from V and 4 bases from J; bases unmatched to any gene: 1. CDR3 length: 14 amino acids. Germline V gene lookup returns CDR1 SGHRS and CDR2 YFSETQ. CDR3 in amino acids: CASSLGGLYNEQFF. For the CDR3, the DNA is TGCGCCAGCAGCTTGGGGGGACTATACAATGAGCAGTTCTTC.

The chain combines TRBV13 with TRBJ1-2; D is unresolved. The CDR3 covers 14 residues. Trimming removed 5 bases from V and 4 bases from J, with 14 bases in between. Germline CDR1 PRHDT, CDR2 FYEKMQ (reference sequence). The CDR3 coding sequence is TGTGCCAGCAGCCCCCGGCCCGAGGGCTATGGCTACACCTTC. Encoded protein: CASSPRPEGYGYTF.

V and J are TRBV5-6 and TRBJ1-3; tentative D call: TRBD1 (6 bases). The CDR3 consists of 13 residues. V lost 4 bases and J lost 3, with 8 bases in between. Germline-derived CDR1 and CDR2 are SGHDT and YYEEEE. The DNA of the CDR3 is TGTGCCAGCAGCGCCAGGGGTGGAAACACCATATATTTT. It specifies CASSARGGNTIYF.

The CDR3 loop reads CASSGSGSFPGEQYF. CDR3 in DNA: TGTGCCAGCTCGGGTAGCGGGAGCTTCCCTGGAGAGCAGTACTTC. The chain couples TRBV18 to TRBJ2-7; 9 bases match TRBD2. The ends lost 6 bases at V and 7 bases at J; junction bases unmatched: 13. The CDR3 is made up of 15 amino acids. CDR1 and CDR2 from the germline V gene are KGHSH and LQKENI.

The V gene is TRBV2, the J gene TRBJ2-7; weak D call: TRBD1 (5 bases). V shed 1 base and J shed 2 bases, with 9 bases lying between them. The CDR3 length is 14 residues. From germline, CDR1 is SNHLY and CDR2 FYNNEI. CDR3 coding DNA: TGTGCCAGCAGTGAAGACAGGAGCCCCTACGAGCAGTACTTC. It encodes CASSEDRSPYEQYF.

The rearrangement uses TRBV14 and TRBJ2-3; no clear D. Per germline, CDR1 SGHDN and CDR2 FVKESK. The CDR3 contains 13 residues. Trimming removed 9 bases at V and 0 bases at J, with 10 bases between. The CDR3 nucleotides are TGTGCCAGGGGTAGTTATAGCACAGATACGCAGTATTTT. Residues: CARGSYSTDTQYF.

J is TRBJ2-7 and V is TRBV2; D possibly corresponds to TRBD1 (6 bases). Germline loops: CDR1 SNHLY, CDR2 FYNNEI. The CDR3 runs to 13 residues. Trimming took off 6 bases at V and 6 bases at J, with 15 bases between the two ends. The CDR3, as DNA: TGTGCCAGCAGGAAGGACAGCTCAGGCGAGCAGTACTTC. Amino acid sequence: CASRKDSSGEQYF.

The rearrangement uses TRBV9 and TRBJ1-2; 7 positions match TRBD1. The V segment lost 2 bases and the J segment 4 bases; nucleotides outside the gene matches: 8. Germline V gene sequence: CDR1 SGDLS, CDR2 YYNGEE. This CDR3 is built from 15 residues. The CDR3 DNA follows: TGTGCCAGCAGCGTGGGAGCGGACAGGTCCTATGGCTACACCTTC. Its protein is CASSVGADRSYGYTF.

This chain joins TRBV4-2 and TRBJ2-3; possibly TRBD2 for D (6 bases). With 9 bases removed from V and 1 base from J, the gap between germline ends came to 17 bases. The CDR3 extends over 15 amino acids. Germline values: CDR1 LGHNA, CDR2 YNFKEQ. CDR3 region: CASCRVAERTDTQYF. In DNA form, the CDR3 reads TGTGCCAGTTGTCGTGTAGCGGAACGCACAGATACGCAGTATTTT.

The V gene is TRBV29-1, the J gene TRBJ1-1, with 9 bases aligning to TRBD1. The CDR3 runs 14 residues. The V and J ends lost 6 bases and 1 base, in that order; junction bases with no gene match: 6. The germline CDR1 and CDR2 sequences are SQVTM and ANQGSEA. CDR3 in DNA: TGCAGCGTGCGGGACAGGGACTGGAACACTGAAGCTTTCTTT. The encoded protein is CSVRDRDWNTEAFF.

The DNA of the CDR3 is TGTGCCAGCAGCTTAGGTCCTAGCGGGTGGAGCTCCTACGAGCAGTACTTC. Its translation is CASSLGPSGWSSYEQYF. The chain links TRBV7-9 to TRBJ2-7, with TRBD2 matching over 8 bases. The V segment lost 1 base and the J segment 0 bases; nucleotides outside the gene matches: 8. The V gene's germline CDR1 is SEHNR and CDR2 FQNEAQ (reference sequence). The CDR3 is made up of 17 amino acids.

V usage is TRBV19 and J usage is TRBJ1-5; no definite D call. Germline V lookup: CDR1 LNHDA, CDR2 SQIVND (reference sequence). Trimming pared 9 bases from V and 3 bases from J, leaving 9 bases between. There are 12 residues in the CDR3. CDR3 DNA sequence: TGTGCCAGCTCGGGAAACAATCAGCCCCAGCATTTT. Its protein is CASSGNNQPQHF.

The J gene is TRBJ2-1, the V gene TRBV2; TRBD2 is a possible D gene (6 bases). V was pared by 7 bases and J by 8 bases, with 18 bases between. Germline assignment: CDR1 SNHLY and CDR2 FYNNEI. The CDR3 runs to 14 residues. The CDR3 sequence: CASNRDGRSYEQFF. The CDR3 DNA reads as TGTGCCAGCAATAGGGACGGGAGATCTTATGAGCAGTTCTTC.

This clone has just a few counts. This chain connects TRBV4-2 to TRBJ1-1; D not certain. Germline CDR1 reads LGHNA; CDR2 reads YNFKEQ. The CDR3 covers 16 residues. V lost 4 bases, J lost 0 bases, and 15 bases lay in between. The CDR3: CASSPSGSVLNTEAFF. As DNA, the CDR3 is TGTGCCAGCAGCCCCTCTGGGTCAGTGCTGAACACTGAAGCTTTCTTT.

This chain links TRBV9 with TRBJ1-5, with unresolved D. V lost 4 bases and J lost 3, with 14 bases in between. The length of the CDR3 is 15 residues. Germline CDR1 reads SGDLS; CDR2 reads YYNGEE. The CDR3 DNA reads as TGTGCCAGCAGCCTAAGGGATAATTCCAATCAGCCCCAGCATTTT. The encoded protein is CASSLRDNSNQPQHF.

This clone was recorded a few times. The chain uses TRBV6-1 and TRBJ2-7, with D perhaps matching TRBD1 or TRBD2 (5 bases each). Looked up from germline, CDR1 is MNHNS and CDR2 is SASEGT. With 7 bases removed from V and 3 bases from J, the gap between germline ends came to 16 bases. This CDR3 is 14 amino acids long. The CDR3 DNA is TGTGCCAGCAAGGGGACCCCCGCCCACTACGAGCAGTACTTC. It encodes CASKGTPAHYEQYF.

This clone showed up just a few times. This chain joins TRBV29-1 and TRBJ2-7; unclear D gene. The ends were cut back, 5 bases at V and 6 bases at J, with 8 bases in the middle. The CDR3 sequence is 10 residues long. Germline CDR1 and CDR2: SQVTM and ANQGSEA. CDR3: CSVRKAEQYF. CDR3 DNA: TGCAGCGTTCGGAAAGCCGAGCAGTACTTC.

V is TRBV18 and J is TRBJ2-7; TRBD1 is a possible D gene (6 bases). The V end lost 4 bases, the J end lost 7 bases, and 17 bases lay between the germline ends. Germline V lookup: CDR1 KGHSH, CDR2 LQKENI. This CDR3 is 14 amino acids long. CDR3 nucleotide sequence: TGTGCCAGCTCACTACAGGGTGCCTCGGGGGAGCAGTACTTC. It codes for CASSLQGASGEQYF. Full variable domain (outside the CDR3, taken from reference TRBV18 and TRBJ2-7): NAGVMQNPRHLVRRRGQEARLRCSPMKGHSHVYWYRQLPEEGLKFMVYLQKENIIDESGMPKERFSAEFPKEGPSILRIQQVVRGDSAAYFCASSLQGASGEQYFGPGTRLTVT.

The rearrangement links TRBV7-9 to TRBJ1-4; D is undetermined. The length of the CDR3 is 15 residues. CDR1 SEHNR and CDR2 FQNEAQ come from the germline V gene (reference sequence). With 1 base removed from V and 4 bases from J, the gap between germline ends came to 10 bases. The CDR3 is CASSLVSGINEKLFF. DNA of the CDR3: TGTGCCAGCAGCTTAGTATCGGGGATTAATGAAAAACTGTTTTTT. The variable domain in full, completed from reference TRBV7-9 and TRBJ1-4, reads DTGVSQNPRHKITKRGQNVTFRCDPISEHNRLYWYRQTLGQGPEFLTYFQNEAQLEKSRLLSDRFSAERPKGSFSTLEIQRTEQGDSAMYLCASSLVSGINEKLFFGSGTQLSVL.

In this sample, this clone turned up once. The chain couples TRBV28 to TRBJ2-7, with unresolved D. Germline V gene sequence: CDR1 MDHEN, CDR2 SYDVKM. This CDR3 has 14 residues. V lost 6 bases, J lost 1 base, and 13 bases lay in between. The CDR3 protein is CASRPGSHSYEQYF. The CDR3 nucleotides read TGTGCCAGCAGACCCGGGTCTCATTCCTACGAGCAGTACTTC.

The V call is TRBV19, the J call TRBJ1-5; weak D call: TRBD1 (5 bases). V was shortened by 5 bases and J by 0 bases, with 17 bases between the two germline ends. CDR1 and CDR2 (germline): LNHDA, SQIVND (reference sequence). The CDR3 runs to 17 residues. For the CDR3, the DNA is TGTGCCAGTAGTCCCGGGACGGTGAGCTTTAGCAATCAGCCCCAGCATTTT. Translated, it gives CASSPGTVSFSNQPQHF. Full variable domain (rest looked up from reference TRBV19 and TRBJ1-5): DGGITQSPKYLFRKEGQNVTLSCEQNLNHDAMYWYRQDPGQGLRLIYYSQIVNDFQKGDIAEGYSVSREKKESFPLTVTSAQKNPTAFYLCASSPGTVSFSNQPQHFGDGTRLSIL.

This clone was seen only once. The chain combines TRBV6-1 with TRBJ1-1; TRBD1 matches 7 bases. CDR1 MNHNS and CDR2 SASEGT come from the germline V gene. The CDR3 covers 14 residues. Germline trimming cut 6 bases from V and 4 bases from J; bases unmatched to any gene: 8. The CDR3 sequence: CASSQTGIGTEAFF. For the CDR3, the DNA is TGTGCCAGCAGCCAGACAGGGATTGGCACTGAAGCTTTCTTT.